This T cell receptor beta chain comes out of a study of sequential checkpoint blockade in melanoma. Treatment: randomized to nivolumab then ipilimumab (arm A) or the reverse (arm B). This CDR3 region has 17 residues. Germline V gene sequence: CDR1 SNHLY, CDR2 FYNNEI. V was pared by 3 bases and J by 2 bases, with 7 bases of the junction left unmatched. Assay: immunoSEQ multiplex PCR; the TCRdb copy retains only in-frame clones and omits some. Here the sample spans roughly 18,000 clones, roughly two thirds being singletons. This clonotype was obtained from a human donor with melanoma. Specimen: CD8+ T cells sorted from blood (inferred from file names), collected from a patient given nivolumab and ipilimumab in sequence. The chain uses TRBV2 and TRBJ1-4, with 9 nucleotides matching TRBD1. The CDR3 nucleotides are TGTGCCAGCAGTGAGTCGACAGGGGGTTTGACTAATGAAAAACTGTTTTTT. Translation: CASSESTGGLTNEKLFF.